This record concerns one T cell receptor beta chain sequence. Its specificity is not known. Peripheral blood from each donor was collected in a volume of 9.5 to 10 milliliters. The data were obtained in a study of blood T cells in healthy people across ages. Then a second PCR, running about 6 to 12 cycles, was carried out with a sample-barcoded 5' primer and a J-beta primer mix. Each cDNA molecule received a tag from a template-switch adaptor that had 12 random nucleotides. One entry per CDR3 protein results from TCRdb running MiXCR on the 5' RACE reads. In the table there are around 1,100,000 distinct CDR3 sequences, around two fifths of which are singletons. Overall study findings and caveats: Roughly linear age-related decline in beta diversity appeared, significant by age about 37.

Germline values: CDR1 SGHKS, CDR2 YYEKEE (reference sequence). The ends were cut back, 3 bases at V and 5 bases at J, with 11 bases in the middle. This CDR3 has 13 amino acids. The chain uses TRBV5-5 and TRBJ1-1; weak D call: TRBD1 (5 bases). Sequenced: blood. The sequence derives from a man aged 18 to 30 in good health. The CDR3 bases are TGTGCCAGCAGCTCGGGACCGGGGACTGAAGCTTTCTTT. Protein: CASSSGPGTEAFF.